This T cell receptor beta chain was observed in a study of blood T cell repertoires in COVID-19. Across the study: The study drew acute and convalescent COVID-19 samples from the United States, Italy and Spain. The analysed material was cDNA or gDNA that came from T cells, B-cell-depleted T cells, or PBMCs.

The table came from immunoSEQ multiplex PCR; TCRdb's copy has only in-frame clones and leaves some out. The sample shows 200,000 to 250,000 clones, less than 90% of them seen only once. CDR3 length: 15 amino acids. CDR1 and CDR2 (germline): SGHRS, YFSETQ. The V segment lost 4 bases and the J segment 1 base; nucleotides outside the gene matches: 4. Individuals aged about 18 to 89 years were recruited from about two dozen US areas. Assignment of participants to cohorts was predicated upon participant-reported clinical history. Sample: PBMCs or T cells enriched from blood (not recorded which). The clonotype was recovered from a woman in her 30s who had recovered from COVID-19. The chain joins TRBV5-1 to TRBJ2-7; TRBD1 agrees at 11 bases. The CDR3 region is CASSTGQGASYEQYF. CDR3 DNA sequence: TGCGCCAGCAGCACCGGACAGGGGGCTTCCTACGAGCAGTACTTC.